This TCR beta chain was sequenced in a study of radiation and T cells in renal cell carcinoma. Background on the study: Nephrectomy followed 15 Gy stereotactic body radiation by 4 weeks.

Time point meaning: baseline pretreatment blood. The treatment denotes: 15 Gy SBRT to primary tumor, nephrectomy 4 weeks later. The patient's renal cell carcinoma had clear cell pathology. The J segment lost 1 base and the V segment lost 4 bases, leaving 2 bases of the junction unmatched. The CDR3 spans 14 residues. Germline V gene sequence: CDR1 SQVTM, CDR2 ANQGSEA. As for this clone: Its target is unknown.

Sequencing was performed with immunoSEQ multiplex PCR; in TCRdb, only in-frame clones are kept and a portion is missing. Of 100,000 to 150,000 clones in the sample, roughly four fifths were seen once. General study results and limits: In blood, top tumor clones expanded by 2 weeks, shrinking by 4. No pretreatment tumor biopsies were available for baseline clonotypes.

The TCR comes from a woman in her sixties with renal cell carcinoma. The chain links TRBV29-1 to TRBJ2-3; TRBD1 agrees at 10 bases. The source material was blood, sampled from a patient whose treatment included radiotherapy and nephrectomy. Here the CDR3 DNA reads TGCAGCGTTGGAGGGACAGGGGGCACAGATACGCAGTATTTT. Its translation is CSVGGTGGTDTQYF.